This TCR beta chain was captured in a study of blood T cell repertoires in COVID-19. Turning to the study itself: Collection of acute and convalescent COVID-19 samples took place in the United States, Italy and Spain. T cells, B-cell-depleted T cells, or PBMCs provided the cDNA or gDNA that served as material.

Deletions cut 1 base from V and 0 bases from J, with 13 bases between. The CDR3 runs 17 residues. Germline loops: CDR1 LGHNT, CDR2 FRNRAP. Sequencing used immunoSEQ multiplex PCR; TCRdb keeps in-frame clones, though not all of them. The sample includes around 230,000 clones, over 75% of them seen just once. The chain uses TRBV12-5 and TRBJ1-3, with D unresolved. Sequencing input: peripheral blood. The receptor was derived from a woman older than 75 with acute or convalescent COVID-19. DNA of the CDR3: TGTGCTAGTGGTTTGGGACCACGGGGAGGCTCTGGAAACACCATATATTTT. Protein sequence: CASGLGPRGGSGNTIYF.